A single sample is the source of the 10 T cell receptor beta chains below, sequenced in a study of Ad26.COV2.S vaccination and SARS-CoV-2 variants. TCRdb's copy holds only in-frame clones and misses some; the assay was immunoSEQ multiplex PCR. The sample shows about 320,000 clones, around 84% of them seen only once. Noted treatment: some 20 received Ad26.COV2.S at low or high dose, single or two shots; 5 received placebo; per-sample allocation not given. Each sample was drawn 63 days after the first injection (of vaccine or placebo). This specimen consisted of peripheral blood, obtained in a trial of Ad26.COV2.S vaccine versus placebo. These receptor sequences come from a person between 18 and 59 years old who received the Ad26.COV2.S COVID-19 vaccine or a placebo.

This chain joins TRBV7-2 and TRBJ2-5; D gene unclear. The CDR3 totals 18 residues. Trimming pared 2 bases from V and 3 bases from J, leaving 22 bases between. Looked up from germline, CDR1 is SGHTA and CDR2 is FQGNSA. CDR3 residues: CASSLLVPHPLREETQYF. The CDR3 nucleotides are TGTGCCAGCAGCTTATTAGTGCCACACCCTCTTAGGGAAGAGACCCAGTACTTC.

The CDR3 loop reads CASSGLGPDYGYTF. CDR3 coding DNA: TGTGCCAGCAGCGGATTAGGACCGGACTATGGCTACACCTTC. The V call is TRBV2, the J call TRBJ1-2; D call uncertain. V gave up 6 bases and J gave up 3 bases, with 14 bases separating them. CDR1 and CDR2 (germline): SNHLY, FYNNEI. This CDR3 region has 14 residues.

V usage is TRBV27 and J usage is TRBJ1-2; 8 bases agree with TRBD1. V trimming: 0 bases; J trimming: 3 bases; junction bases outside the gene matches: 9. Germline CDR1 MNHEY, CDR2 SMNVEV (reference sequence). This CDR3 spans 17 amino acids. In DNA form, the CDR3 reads TGTGCCAGCAGTTTATCGTCCCCCGGGACAGGTCACTATGGCTACACCTTC. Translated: CASSLSSPGTGHYGYTF.

The CDR3 is CASSPIPGANVLTF. In nucleotides, the CDR3 is TGTGCCAGCAGCCCAATCCCCGGGGCCAACGTCCTGACTTTC. The chain joins TRBV9 to TRBJ2-6; D is unclear. The CDR3 spans 14 residues. CDR1 and CDR2 from the germline V gene are SGDLS and YYNGEE. The V and J ends lost 4 bases and 4 bases respectively, with 9 bases between them.

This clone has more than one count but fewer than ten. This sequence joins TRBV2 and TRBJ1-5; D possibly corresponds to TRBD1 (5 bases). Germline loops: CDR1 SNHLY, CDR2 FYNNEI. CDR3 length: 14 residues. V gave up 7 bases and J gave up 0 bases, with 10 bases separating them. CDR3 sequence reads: CASTQDNSNQPQHF. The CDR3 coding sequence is TGTGCCAGCACTCAGGACAATAGCAATCAGCCCCAGCATTTT.

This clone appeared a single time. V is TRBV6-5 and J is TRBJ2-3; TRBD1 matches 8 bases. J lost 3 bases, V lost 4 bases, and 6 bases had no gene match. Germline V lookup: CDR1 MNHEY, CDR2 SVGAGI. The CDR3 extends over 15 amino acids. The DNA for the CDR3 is TGTGCCAGCAGTTTACAGGGGGTAAGAACAGATACGCAGTATTTT. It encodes CASSLQGVRTDTQYF.

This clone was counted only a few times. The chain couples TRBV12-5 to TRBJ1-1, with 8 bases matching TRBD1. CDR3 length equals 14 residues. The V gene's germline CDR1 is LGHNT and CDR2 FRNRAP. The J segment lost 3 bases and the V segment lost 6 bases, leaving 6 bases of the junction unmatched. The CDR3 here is CASGRSGGDTEAFF. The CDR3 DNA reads TGTGCTAGTGGAAGATCAGGGGGCGACACTGAAGCTTTCTTT. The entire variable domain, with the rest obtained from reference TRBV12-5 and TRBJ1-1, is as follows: DARVTQTPRHKVTEMGQEVTMRCQPILGHNTVFWYRQTMMQGLELLAYFRNRAPLDDSGMPKDRFSAEMPDATLATLKIQPSEPRDSAVYFCASGRSGGDTEAFFGQGTRLTVV.

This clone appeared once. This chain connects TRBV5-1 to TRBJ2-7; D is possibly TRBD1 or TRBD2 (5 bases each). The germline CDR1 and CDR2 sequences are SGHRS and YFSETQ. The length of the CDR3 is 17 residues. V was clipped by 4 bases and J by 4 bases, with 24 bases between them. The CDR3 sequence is CASSTATGRKEGYEQYF. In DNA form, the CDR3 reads TGCGCCAGCAGCACCGCAACGGGACGCAAAGAAGGATACGAGCAGTACTTC.

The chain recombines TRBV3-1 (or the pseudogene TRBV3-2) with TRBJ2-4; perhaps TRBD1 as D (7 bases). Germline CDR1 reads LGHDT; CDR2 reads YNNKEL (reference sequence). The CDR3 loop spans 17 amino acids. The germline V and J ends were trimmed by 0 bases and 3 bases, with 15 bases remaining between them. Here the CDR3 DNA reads TGTGCCAGCAGCCAAGACCCGGACAGGCGGGGCAAAAACATTCAGTACTTC. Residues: CASSQDPDRRGKNIQYF.

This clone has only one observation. CDR3 coding DNA: TGCAGTGCTAGTCCCTTCCGGGACGGTGCTAATCAGCCCCAGCATTTT. The encoded protein is CSASPFRDGANQPQHF. The chain recombines TRBV20-1 with TRBJ1-5; a possible D gene is TRBD1 (5 bases). V dropped 3 bases and J dropped 4 bases, with 19 bases sitting between them. Germline V CDR1 and CDR2: DFQATT, SNEGSKA (reference sequence). The CDR3 is 16 residues long.